A single sample gave rise to the 30 T cell receptor beta chains below, sequenced in a study of radiotherapy plus CTLA-4 blockade in lung cancer. Libraries were prepared by immunoSEQ multiplex PCR; TCRdb keeps only in-frame clonotypes and omits some of them. The table lists approximately 48,000 clones, roughly four fifths of them singletons. Sequenced material: peripheral blood, taken from a patient treated with radiotherapy plus ipilimumab. These receptors all stem from a human donor with non-small cell lung cancer whose response to radiotherapy plus ipilimumab could not be evaluated.

The chain carries TRBV9 and TRBJ2-2, with D maybe TRBD2 (5 bases). The CDR3 contains 13 residues. Germline V gene sequence: CDR1 SGDLS, CDR2 YYNGEE. V was clipped by 4 bases and J by 6 bases, with 10 bases between them. CDR3 DNA sequence: TGTGCCAGCAGCTATACTAGTTCCGGGGAGCTGTTTTTT. Its translation is CASSYTSSGELFF.

The chain joins TRBV11-2 to TRBJ2-5, with 7 bases fitting TRBD1. Trimming at V came to 4 bases and at J to 7 bases, leaving 9 bases not matched to a gene. CDR1 SGHAT and CDR2 FQNNGV come from the germline V gene. CDR3 length: 14 amino acids. DNA for the CDR3: TGTGCCAGCAGCTCATTAAGACAGGGATCGACCCAGTACTTC. Amino acid sequence: CASSSLRQGSTQYF.

V and J are TRBV4-3 and TRBJ1-6, with TRBD1 identical over 10 bases. Looked up from germline, CDR1 is LGHNA and CDR2 is YSLEER. The CDR3 consists of 15 residues. After removal of 4 bases from V and 8 bases from J, the junction contained 5 bases not matched to a gene. The chain's CDR3 is CASSLSGTGDSPLHF. The CDR3 nucleotides are TGCGCCAGCAGCCTTTCCGGGACAGGGGATTCACCCCTCCACTTT.

The V and J genes are TRBV19 and TRBJ1-2, with 9 bases identical to TRBD1. Germline V CDR1 and CDR2: LNHDA, SQIVND (reference sequence). CDR3 length: 13 amino acids. V lost 4 bases and J lost 5; bases outside the gene matches: 2. Here the CDR3 reads CASSRTGEYGYTF. The CDR3 DNA reads as TGTGCCAGTAGTAGGACAGGGGAGTATGGCTACACCTTC.

The chain has TRBV4-1 and TRBJ1-2, with 7 bases lining up with TRBD1. The CDR3 is 14 amino acids. J lost 5 bases, V lost 0 bases, and 3 bases had no gene match. The germline gives CDR1 MGHRA, CDR2 YSYEKL. The CDR3 DNA is TGCGCCAGCAGCCAAGAGAGACAGGGATATGGCTACACCTTC. It codes for CASSQERQGYGYTF.

The chain joins TRBV19 to TRBJ2-7; 8 positions agree with TRBD1. Trimming cost V 3 bases and J 3 bases; bases outside gene matches: 1. Germline V gene lookup returns CDR1 LNHDA and CDR2 SQIVND (reference sequence). The CDR3 covers 13 residues. The CDR3 DNA reads as TGTGCCAGTAGTATGGGGACAGGCTACGAGCAGTACTTC. Amino acids: CASSMGTGYEQYF. Combining the CDR3 with reference TRBV19 and TRBJ2-7 gives the whole variable domain DGGITQSPKYLFRKEGQNVTLSCEQNLNHDAMYWYRQDPGQGLRLIYYSQIVNDFQKGDIAEGYSVSREKKESFPLTVTSAQKNPTAFYLCASSMGTGYEQYFGPGTRLTVT.

The rearrangement joins TRBV27 to TRBJ2-7; unclear D gene. Germline V CDR1 and CDR2: MNHEY, SMNVEV (reference sequence). The CDR3 contains 11 residues. V shed 3 bases and J shed 4 bases, with 4 bases lying between them. CDR3 in amino acids: CASSFGYEQYF. The CDR3, as DNA: TGTGCCAGCAGTTTCGGGTACGAGCAGTACTTC.

CDR3: CASGPGGLGNEQFF. For the CDR3, the DNA is TGCGCCAGCGGTCCGGGTGGGTTAGGCAATGAGCAGTTCTTC. The J gene is TRBJ2-1, the V gene TRBV5-1; D gene uncertain. The V and J ends lost 7 bases and 6 bases respectively, with 17 bases between them. The CDR3 contains 14 residues. Germline CDR1 is SGHRS and CDR2 is YFSETQ.

This chain uses TRBV27 with TRBJ2-7, with D perhaps TRBD2 (5 bases). The CDR3 is 13 residues long. Between the trimmed V and J ends, which lost 6 bases and 6 bases, there was a span of 15 bases. Germline CDR1 reads MNHEY; CDR2 reads SMNVEV (reference sequence). CDR3 loop: CASRLAGGTEQYF. In DNA form, the CDR3 reads TGTGCCAGCAGACTGGCCGGAGGTACCGAGCAGTACTTC.

The genes are TRBV5-5 and TRBJ1-2, with TRBD1 matching over 9 bases. CDR1 and CDR2 from the germline V gene are SGHKS and YYEKEE (reference sequence). V lost 0 bases and J lost 7; bases outside the gene matches: 4. The CDR3 loop spans 14 amino acids. CDR3 sequence: CASSLAQGAGGYTF. As DNA, the CDR3 is TGTGCCAGCAGCTTGGCACAGGGGGCTGGTGGCTACACCTTC.

This rearrangement joins TRBV27 to TRBJ2-5; 9 positions match TRBD1. The V gene's germline CDR1 is MNHEY and CDR2 SMNVEV (reference sequence). This CDR3 is 14 amino acids long. After removal of 10 bases from V and 7 bases from J, the junction contained 13 bases not matched to a gene. The chain's CDR3 is CATSPQGAGGTQYF. DNA of the CDR3: TGTGCCACGTCCCCACAGGGGGCCGGGGGGACCCAGTACTTC.

The chain has TRBV5-1 and TRBJ2-1, with D uncertain. V was pared by 6 bases and J by 7 bases, with 14 bases between. This CDR3 is 13 amino acids long. CDR1 is SGHRS, CDR2 YFSETQ, per germline. CDR3 protein: CASMEQKGNEQFF. CDR3 nucleotides: TGCGCCAGCATGGAACAGAAAGGAAATGAGCAGTTCTTC. Full variable domain (rest looked up from reference TRBV5-1 and TRBJ2-1): KAGVTQTPRYLIKTRGQQVTLSCSPISGHRSVSWYQQTPGQGLQFLFEYFSETQRNKGNFPGRFSGRQFSNSRSEMNVSTLELGDSALYLCASMEQKGNEQFFGPGTRLTVL.

J is TRBJ2-3 and V is TRBV10-3, with 10 nucleotides matching TRBD1. The trim removed 3 bases at V and 1 base at J, leaving 1 base unmatched. The germline V gene encodes CDR1 ENHRY and CDR2 SYGVKD. The CDR3 loop spans 15 amino acids. As DNA, the CDR3 is TGTGCCATCAGTGAAGGACAGGGGGGCACAGATACGCAGTATTTT. Translation: CAISEGQGGTDTQYF.

This clone showed up just once. The gene calls are TRBV7-9 and TRBJ2-7; 12 bases fit TRBD1. CDR1 SEHNR and CDR2 FQNEAQ come from the germline V gene (reference sequence). The J segment lost 4 bases and the V segment lost 11 bases, leaving 6 bases of the junction unmatched. This CDR3 is built from 13 residues. The CDR3 is CASGDRGLYEQYF. CDR3 coding DNA: TGTGCCTCAGGGGACAGGGGGCTGTACGAGCAGTACTTC.

V usage is TRBV6-6 and J usage is TRBJ1-2; D call uncertain. V was trimmed by 6 bases and J by 8 bases, leaving 16 bases between them. CDR1 is MNHNY and CDR2 is SVGAGI in the germline V gene (reference sequence). The CDR3 contains 13 residues. In DNA, the CDR3 is TGTGCCAGCAGATGGGGAACGGGAAACGGCTACACCTTC. Translated, it gives CASRWGTGNGYTF.

The chain links TRBV5-1 to TRBJ2-7; D is unclear. This CDR3 is 11 amino acids long. CDR1 SGHRS and CDR2 YFSETQ come from the germline V gene. V was trimmed by 4 bases and J by 7 bases, leaving 9 bases between them. The CDR3 DNA is TGCGCCAGCAGCGCCACGAGGGAGCAGTACTTC. Protein: CASSATREQYF.

The chain links TRBV28 to TRBJ2-1; 9 bases are a match to TRBD2. Germline CDR1 is MDHEN and CDR2 is SYDVKM. The CDR3 sequence is 16 residues long. V dropped 5 bases and J dropped 0; count of bases not matched to a gene: 5. CDR3 DNA: TGTGCCAGCAGTGGTAGCGGGAGTGTCTCCTACAATGAGCAGTTCTTC. Its translation is CASSGSGSVSYNEQFF.

J is TRBJ1-4 and V is TRBV6-5; tentatively, D is TRBD1 (6 bases). CDR1 and CDR2 (germline): MNHEY, SVGAGI. Trimming pared 0 bases from V and 4 bases from J, leaving 9 bases between. The CDR3 contains 15 residues. In nucleotides, the CDR3 is TGTGCCAGCAGTTACTCGGGGGCCCTTAATGAAAAACTGTTTTTT. Protein: CASSYSGALNEKLFF.

The chain employs TRBV2 and TRBJ1-5; D not resolved. The CDR3 runs 15 residues. V was pared by 8 bases and J by 0 bases, with 14 bases between. Germline assignment: CDR1 SNHLY and CDR2 FYNNEI. The CDR3 DNA follows: TGTGCCAGCCGAGGGCAGTCTAATAGCAATCAGCCCCAGCATTTT. It encodes CASRGQSNSNQPQHF.

The chain employs TRBV19 and TRBJ2-2; the match to TRBD2 covers 9 bases. Germline V gene sequence: CDR1 LNHDA, CDR2 SQIVND (reference sequence). This CDR3 comprises 18 residues. Unmatched junction bases numbered 9, after V lost 4 bases and J lost 0 bases. This CDR3 reads CASSKRSGRDTNTGELFF. The DNA for the CDR3 is TGTGCCAGTAGTAAACGTAGCGGGAGAGACACGAACACCGGGGAGCTGTTTTTT. The complete variable domain, with remaining parts taken from reference TRBV19 and TRBJ2-2, reads DGGITQSPKYLFRKEGQNVTLSCEQNLNHDAMYWYRQDPGQGLRLIYYSQIVNDFQKGDIAEGYSVSREKKESFPLTVTSAQKNPTAFYLCASSKRSGRDTNTGELFFGEGSRLTVL.

This chain uses TRBV7-9 with TRBJ2-6; maybe TRBD1 (6 bases). The CDR3 loop spans 15 amino acids. Germline values: CDR1 SEHNR, CDR2 FQNEAQ (reference sequence). Trimming removed 1 base at V and 4 bases at J, with 8 bases between. CDR3 residues: CASSLDRAGANVLTF. The DNA of the CDR3 is TGTGCCAGCAGCTTAGACAGGGCCGGGGCCAACGTCCTGACTTTC.

The chain employs TRBV9 and TRBJ2-3, with TRBD1 as a possible D gene (5 bases). Trimming cost V 3 bases and J 5 bases, with 16 bases left between them. This CDR3 contains 15 residues. Germline V gene lookup returns CDR1 SGDLS and CDR2 YYNGEE. In DNA, the CDR3 is TGTGCCAGCAGCGCTGACAGCCCCCATGTAGATACGCAGTATTTT. Its protein is CASSADSPHVDTQYF.

V usage is TRBV6-6 and J usage is TRBJ1-1, with 9 bases aligning to TRBD1. Germline-derived CDR1 and CDR2 are MNHNY and SVGAGI (reference sequence). This CDR3 spans 12 amino acids. Trimming removed 6 bases from V and 10 bases from J; junction bases left unmatched: 6. Written as DNA, the CDR3 is TGTGCCAGCAGGGGACAGGGCCCTACAGCTTTCTTT. It is translated as CASRGQGPTAFF.

The V call is TRBV28, the J call TRBJ1-2; 11 nucleotides match TRBD1. The germline V gene encodes CDR1 MDHEN and CDR2 SYDVKM. The CDR3 totals 16 residues. J was trimmed by 4 bases and V by 7 bases; bases with no gene match: 11. The CDR3 DNA sequence: TGTGCCAGCAAAGGGGACAGGGGGTCCGGGATCTATGGCTACACCTTC. This sequence encodes CASKGDRGSGIYGYTF.

V and J are TRBV19 and TRBJ2-1; D may be TRBD2 (7 bases). The V end lost 3 bases, the J end lost 8 bases, and 17 bases lay between the germline ends. The germline V gene encodes CDR1 LNHDA and CDR2 SQIVND (reference sequence). The CDR3 covers 15 residues. The CDR3 is CASSMRGGVMYEQFF. Here the CDR3 DNA reads TGTGCCAGTAGTATGCGAGGGGGGGTAATGTATGAGCAGTTCTTC.

The V call is TRBV28, the J call TRBJ2-1; 8 bases match TRBD1. Germline V gives CDR1 MDHEN, CDR2 SYDVKM. J gave up 9 bases and V 5 bases, and 12 bases lay outside the gene matches. The CDR3 is made up of 15 amino acids. The CDR3 spells CASSNFGQGKGEQFF. The CDR3 DNA sequence: TGTGCCAGCAGTAACTTCGGACAGGGTAAGGGTGAGCAGTTCTTC.

The genes are TRBV15 and TRBJ1-5; weak D call: TRBD1 (6 bases). V dropped 0 bases and J dropped 5 bases, with 14 bases sitting between them. Germline V gene sequence: CDR1 LNHNV, CDR2 YYDKDF (reference sequence). The CDR3 consists of 16 residues. The CDR3 loop is CATSRDRGLGDQPQHF. The CDR3 DNA reads as TGTGCCACCAGCAGAGATAGGGGGTTAGGGGATCAGCCCCAGCATTTT.

V usage is TRBV10-1 and J usage is TRBJ1-1; D unresolved. Trimming pared 3 bases from V and 4 bases from J, leaving 15 bases between. CDR3 size: 15 residues. Germline V CDR1 and CDR2: WNHNN, SYGVQD (reference sequence). The CDR3 loop reads CASSDYLSGGTEAFF. CDR3 sequence (DNA): TGCGCCAGCAGTGATTATCTTTCAGGTGGCACTGAAGCTTTCTTT.

The J gene is TRBJ2-7, the V gene TRBV2; 11 nucleotides align to TRBD2. Per germline, CDR1 SNHLY and CDR2 FYNNEI. Losses at the gene ends were 2 bases for V and 7 bases for J; bases not matched to a gene: 4. There are 14 residues in the CDR3. CDR3 protein: CASSEWLAGGEQYF. In DNA, the CDR3 is TGTGCCAGCAGTGAATGGCTAGCGGGAGGTGAGCAGTACTTC.

This chain joins TRBV28 and TRBJ2-7; 9 positions match TRBD1. The germline V gene encodes CDR1 MDHEN and CDR2 SYDVKM. Trimming took 6 bases from V and 6 from J; bases not matched to a gene: 15. The CDR3 spans 16 residues. The CDR3 region has the DNA TGTGCCAGCAGCGGCCCCGGGACAGGGCGAAGGGGCGAGCAGTACTTC. It translates to CASSGPGTGRRGEQYF. The full variable domain, rest sourced from reference TRBV28 and TRBJ2-7, is DVKVTQSSRYLVKRTGEKVFLECVQDMDHENMFWYRQDPGLGLRLIYFSYDVKMKEKGDIPEGYSVSREKKERFSLILESASTNQTSMYLCASSGPGTGRRGEQYFGPGTRLTVT.